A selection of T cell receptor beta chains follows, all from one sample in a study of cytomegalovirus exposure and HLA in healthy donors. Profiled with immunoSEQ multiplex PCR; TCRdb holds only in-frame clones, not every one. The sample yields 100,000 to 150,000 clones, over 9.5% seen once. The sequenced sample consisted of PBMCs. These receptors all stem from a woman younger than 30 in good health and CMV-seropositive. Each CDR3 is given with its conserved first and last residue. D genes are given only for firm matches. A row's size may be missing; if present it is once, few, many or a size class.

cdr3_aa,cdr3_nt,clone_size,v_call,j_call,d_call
CSAYTDTQYF,TGCAGTGCCTATACAGATACGCAGTATTTT,few,TRBV20-1,TRBJ2-3,-
CASSYVDNEQFF,TGTGCCAGCAGTTATGTCGACAATGAGCAGTTCTTC,-,TRBV14,TRBJ2-1,-
CAITPGREETQYF,TGTGCCATCACCCCCGGGAGGGAAGAGACCCAGTACTTC,-,TRBV10-3,TRBJ2-5,TRBD2
CASSYYSGANVLTF,TGTGCCAGCAGTTATTACTCTGGGGCCAACGTCCTGACTTTC,-,TRBV5-6,TRBJ2-6,-
CASSRSGSETQYF,TGTGCCAGCAGCCGTAGCGGGAGTGAGACCCAGTACTTC,-,TRBV7-2,TRBJ2-5,TRBD2
CASGQGQENEKLFF,TGTGCCAGTGGACAGGGACAAGAAAATGAAAAACTGTTTTTT,-,TRBV9,TRBJ1-4,TRBD1
CAISGYSQETQYF,TGTGCCATCAGTGGCTACTCCCAAGAGACCCAGTACTTC,few,TRBV10-3,TRBJ2-5,-
CASRLSGGNTGELFF,TGTGCCAGCAGACTTAGCGGAGGAAACACCGGGGAGCTGTTTTTT,few,TRBV28,TRBJ2-2,-
CASSTTGLAGGPGRQYF,TGTGCCAGCTCTACGACTGGACTAGCGGGAGGGCCGGGAAGGCAGTATTTT,few,TRBV6-4,TRBJ2-3,TRBD2
CASSNRQGRSTEAFF,TGTGCCAGCAGCAACAGACAGGGGCGTAGCACTGAAGCTTTCTTT,few,TRBV21-1,TRBJ1-1,-
CASQDRGLSYEQYF,TGTGCCAGCCAGGACAGGGGGTTGTCCTACGAGCAGTACTTC,few,TRBV6-5,TRBJ2-7,TRBD1
CAISESVGMGTDTQYF,TGTGCCATCAGTGAGTCAGTCGGTATGGGCACAGATACGCAGTATTTT,-,TRBV10-3,TRBJ2-3,-
CASSLYQREGPGNEQFF,TGTGCCAGCAGTCTGTATCAGCGGGAGGGCCCGGGGAATGAGCAGTTCTTC,-,TRBV6-9,TRBJ2-1,TRBD2
CASRNSGPYEQYF,TGTGCCAGCAGGAATAGCGGCCCCTACGAGCAGTACTTC,-,TRBV2,TRBJ2-7,-
CSGGDPYNEQFF,TGCAGCGGGGGGGACCCTTACAATGAGCAGTTCTTC,-,TRBV29-1,TRBJ2-1,-
CASREGLAGGTTDTQYF,TGTGCCAGCAGGGAGGGACTAGCGGGAGGTACCACAGATACGCAGTATTTT,-,TRBV2,TRBJ2-3,TRBD2
CASSLTGVNEKLFF,TGTGCCAGCAGCTTAACCGGGGTTAATGAAAAACTGTTTTTT,few,TRBV7-8,TRBJ1-4,-
CASSIGTGAYEQYF,TGTGCCAGTAGTATAGGCACAGGCGCCTACGAGCAGTACTTC,few,TRBV19,TRBJ2-7,-
CASSRTAQGIGILLTENTEAFF,TGTGCCAGCAGCCGCACTGCCCAAGGGATCGGGATTCTGCTTACTGAGAACACTGAAGCTTTCTTT,-,TRBV7-8,TRBJ1-1,-
CSVVATSGIYTQYF,TGCAGCGTTGTAGCGACTAGCGGGATATATACGCAGTATTTT,few,TRBV29-1,TRBJ2-3,TRBD2
CASSPSGQIYEQYF,TGTGCCAGCAGCCCCAGCGGCCAGATTTACGAGCAGTACTTC,few,TRBV7-9,TRBJ2-7,-
CASSPGTREQFF,TGTGCCAGCAGCCCGGGGACACGTGAGCAGTTCTTC,few,TRBV5-6,TRBJ2-1,-
CASSPPAGPGNTIYF,TGTGCCAGCTCACCACCGGCGGGGCCGGGAAACACCATATATTTT,-,TRBV18,TRBJ1-3,-
CASSQDARFNQPQHF,TGCGCCAGCAGCCAAGACGCCCGGTTCAATCAGCCCCAGCATTTT,few,TRBV4-1,TRBJ1-5,-
CASSSQGVWETQYF,TGTGCCAGCAGCTCACAGGGGGTCTGGGAGACCCAGTACTTC,few,TRBV11-2,TRBJ2-5,TRBD1
CAISETPGLSYTF,TGTGCCATCAGTGAGACCCCAGGTCTTAGCTACACCTTC,few,TRBV10-3,TRBJ1-2,-
CASRPLGGEQYF,TGTGCCAGCAGACCCCTAGGGGGCGAGCAGTACTTC,few,TRBV7-9,TRBJ2-7,-
CASIPDTGNTIYF,TGCGCCAGCATCCCGGACACTGGAAACACCATATATTTT,-,TRBV5-1,TRBJ1-3,-
CATGSPRLAGSYEQYF,TGTGCCACCGGATCCCCAAGACTAGCGGGATCGTACGAGCAGTACTTC,-,TRBV15,TRBJ2-7,TRBD2
CAWSRGAGRGTDTQYF,TGTGCCTGGAGTAGGGGTGCAGGGCGGGGAACAGATACGCAGTATTTT,-,TRBV30,TRBJ2-3,-
CASSLLAGGPLYNEQFF,TGTGCCAGCAGCTTACTAGCGGGAGGGCCTCTGTACAATGAGCAGTTCTTC,-,TRBV7-9,TRBJ2-1,TRBD2
CASSTGTGGTQETQYF,TGTGCCAGTAGTACCGGGACAGGGGGGACACAAGAGACCCAGTACTTC,few,TRBV19,TRBJ2-5,TRBD1
CASSLRDRNTEAFF,TGTGCCAGCAGCCTAAGGGACAGGAACACTGAAGCTTTCTTT,few,TRBV13,TRBJ1-1,TRBD1
CSVTSGTGHYEQYF,TGCAGCGTTACTTCCGGGACTGGACACTACGAGCAGTACTTC,few,TRBV29-1,TRBJ2-7,-
CASSPDRKVEHF,TGTGCCAGTAGTCCGGACAGGAAGGTTGAGCATTTT,-,TRBV19,TRBJ1-5,TRBD1
CATSIRGQLTDTQYF,TGTGCCACCAGCATCCGAGGACAACTCACAGATACGCAGTATTTT,few,TRBV15,TRBJ2-3,-
CASSLWRGINNEQFF,TGTGCCAGCAGCTTATGGCGCGGGATAAACAATGAGCAGTTCTTC,-,TRBV7-9,TRBJ2-1,-